The 17 T cell receptor beta chains in this list originate from one sample, sequenced in a study of technical replicates of blood from several donors (dated by TCRdb to 2015 to 2018). The library was produced with the immunoSEQ multiplex PCR assay. Sourced from immuneACCESS, this table was stored by TCRdb with only in-frame sequences that have V and J called. A share of the clones is absent; for the studies checked, an unresolved V gene accounts for under half, and the remainder has no known explanation. This sample gives roughly 80,000 clones in total; approximately 94% of them show up just once. Together, the top ten hold approximately 0.4% of the sample. Sequencing was performed on T cells isolated from PBMCs. The origin of the receptors is a human donor in good health.

The chain has TRBV4-1 and TRBJ1-1, with a possible D match to TRBD1 (5 bases). Germline lookup yields CDR1 MGHRA and CDR2 YSYEKL. The CDR3 consists of 15 residues. Trimming pared 2 bases from V and 1 base from J, leaving 11 bases between. CDR3 nucleotide sequence: TGCGCCAGCAGCCAAAAACCCGACAGGAACACTGAAGCTTTCTTT. Translated: CASSQKPDRNTEAFF.

The genes are TRBV9 and TRBJ2-1; D possibly corresponds to TRBD2 (7 bases). This CDR3 has 13 amino acids. Between the trimmed V and J ends, which lost 7 bases and 9 bases, there was a span of 17 bases. CDR1 is SGDLS and CDR2 is YYNGEE in the germline V gene. The CDR3 region has the DNA TGTGCCAGCTCACTGGGGGGGGCGAGTGAGCAGTTCTTC. Protein sequence: CASSLGGASEQFF.

This rearrangement joins TRBV7-3 to TRBJ2-7, with 7 bases that match TRBD1. Germline loops: CDR1 SGHTA, CDR2 FQGTGA. This CDR3 region has 14 residues. V lost 4 bases, J lost 5 bases, and 8 bases stayed unmatched. CDR3 residues: CASSYTGTEDEQYF. CDR3 sequence (DNA): TGTGCCAGCAGCTACACCGGGACAGAGGACGAGCAGTACTTC.

The gene calls are TRBV5-1 and TRBJ2-7, with TRBD2 matching over 9 bases. Per germline, CDR1 SGHRS and CDR2 YFSETQ. The ends lost 0 bases at V and 1 base at J; junction bases unmatched: 8. CDR3 length: 17 residues. CDR3 in DNA: TGCGCCAGCAGCTTGGCCCTTAGCGGGAGAAAGTCCTACGAGCAGTACTTC. It is translated as CASSLALSGRKSYEQYF. The whole variable domain, filled in from reference TRBV5-1 and TRBJ2-7, reads KAGVTQTPRYLIKTRGQQVTLSCSPISGHRSVSWYQQTPGQGLQFLFEYFSETQRNKGNFPGRFSGRQFSNSRSEMNVSTLELGDSALYLCASSLALSGRKSYEQYFGPGTRLTVT.

The chain joins TRBV19 to TRBJ1-5, with 7 bases identical to TRBD1. This CDR3 is 16 amino acids long. V was clipped by 5 bases and J by 4 bases; unmatched bases: 11. Per the germline V gene, CDR1 is LNHDA and CDR2 is SQIVND (reference sequence). The CDR3: CASSSRTGVLNQPQHF. The CDR3 DNA sequence: TGTGCCAGTAGTTCACGGACAGGAGTTCTAAATCAGCCCCAGCATTTT.

This clone was detected a few times. The gene calls are TRBV9 and TRBJ1-1; D possibly corresponds to TRBD1 (6 bases). The V and J ends lost 3 bases and 0 bases respectively, with 12 bases between them. Germline CDR1 SGDLS, CDR2 YYNGEE. This CDR3 has 15 amino acids. The CDR3 is CASSEGHRMNTEAFF. The CDR3 coding sequence is TGTGCCAGCAGCGAGGGACATCGCATGAACACTGAAGCTTTCTTT.

The chain carries TRBV10-3 and TRBJ2-6; weak D call: TRBD1 (5 bases). Trimming shortened V by 3 bases and J by 2 bases, and 8 bases separated the two germline ends. This CDR3 spans 15 amino acids. Germline lookup yields CDR1 ENHRY and CDR2 SYGVKD. CDR3 protein: CAISDRVTGANVLTF. The DNA for the CDR3 is TGTGCCATCAGTGACAGGGTAACTGGGGCCAACGTCCTGACTTTC.

The chain has TRBV29-1 and TRBJ2-1; D might be TRBD2 (5 bases). Germline values: CDR1 SQVTM, CDR2 ANQGSEA. This CDR3 comprises 11 residues. Trimming removed 7 bases from V and 7 bases from J, with 11 bases in between. This chain's CDR3 is CSGQEGNEQFF. CDR3 coding DNA: TGCAGCGGACAAGAGGGTAATGAGCAGTTCTTC.

The genes are TRBV4-1 and TRBJ1-1; 8 nucleotides align to TRBD1. V lost 4 bases, J lost 3 bases, and 4 bases stayed unmatched. Germline-derived CDR1 and CDR2 are MGHRA and YSYEKL. CDR3 length equals 14 residues. The CDR3 loop is CASSPMTGDTEAFF. CDR3 DNA sequence: TGCGCCAGCAGCCCTATGACAGGGGACACTGAAGCTTTCTTT.

J is TRBJ1-2 and V is TRBV6-5; D possibly corresponds to TRBD1 (5 bases). The CDR3 spans 15 residues. The V gene's germline CDR1 is MNHEY and CDR2 SVGAGI. Between the trimmed V and J ends, which lost 6 bases and 5 bases, there was a span of 19 bases. The CDR3 DNA sequence: TGTGCCAGCAGCCAAGAAGTAGGGGCTTCTTATGGCTACACCTTC. Translated: CASSQEVGASYGYTF.

The rearrangement links TRBV5-8 to TRBJ1-4; weak D call: TRBD1 (6 bases). The germline V and J ends were trimmed by 2 bases and 6 bases, with 17 bases remaining between them. This CDR3 has 16 amino acids. Germline V gene sequence: CDR1 SGHTS, CDR2 YDEGEE. For the CDR3, the DNA is TGTGCCAGCAGCTTATCCGGGACAACCCTCCATGAAAAACTGTTTTTT. Translated, it gives CASSLSGTTLHEKLFF.

V gene TRBV7-6 combines with J gene TRBJ2-2; D is ambiguous. The CDR3 totals 15 residues. The germline V and J ends were trimmed by 2 bases and 1 base, with 8 bases remaining between them. Germline lookup yields CDR1 SGHVS and CDR2 FNYEAQ. As DNA, the CDR3 is TGTGCCAGCAGCTTATCACACGAGAACACCGGGGAGCTGTTTTTT. This sequence encodes CASSLSHENTGELFF.

The V gene is TRBV23-1, the J gene TRBJ2-3; D may be TRBD2 (6 bases). TRBV23-1 carries the ORF label, with uncertain function. The CDR3 consists of 15 residues. The V and J ends lost 7 bases and 6 bases respectively, with 20 bases between them. The CDR3 reads CASTTSSAEGDTQYF. CDR3 nucleotide sequence: TGCGCCAGCACCACGTCTAGCGCGGAGGGGGATACGCAGTATTTT.

V and J are TRBV7-6 and TRBJ2-7, with D perhaps TRBD1 (5 bases). The CDR3 loop spans 16 amino acids. Germline-derived CDR1 and CDR2 are SGHVS and FNYEAQ. Trimming removed 2 bases at V and 5 bases at J, with 19 bases between. The CDR3 DNA sequence: TGTGCCAGCAGCTTACTCAGCAGGGAAGATTTGCACGAGCAGTACTTC. Its protein product is CASSLLSREDLHEQYF. Full variable domain (outside the CDR3, taken from reference TRBV7-6 and TRBJ2-7): GAGVSQSPRYKVTKRGQDVALRCDPISGHVSLYWYRQALGQGPEFLTYFNYEAQQDKSGLPNDRFSAERPEGSISTLTIQRTEQRDSAMYRCASSLLSREDLHEQYFGPGTRLTVT.

The V and J genes are TRBV7-6 and TRBJ2-2, with 14 bases lining up with TRBD2. This CDR3 has 17 amino acids. After removal of 5 bases from V and 4 bases from J, the junction contained 6 bases not matched to a gene. From germline, CDR1 is SGHVS and CDR2 FNYEAQ. The CDR3 protein is CASSQTSGRAVTGELFF. CDR3 DNA: TGTGCCAGCAGCCAGACTAGCGGGAGGGCCGTCACCGGGGAGCTGTTTTTT. Full variable domain (missing parts from reference TRBV7-6 and TRBJ2-2): GAGVSQSPRYKVTKRGQDVALRCDPISGHVSLYWYRQALGQGPEFLTYFNYEAQQDKSGLPNDRFSAERPEGSISTLTIQRTEQRDSAMYRCASSQTSGRAVTGELFFGEGSRLTVL.

In DNA, the CDR3 is TGTGCCAGCAGTGGTACCGGGACAGGGGTTAACACCATATATTTT. Protein product: CASSGTGTGVNTIYF. The chain has TRBV6-1 and TRBJ1-3; 10 bases map to TRBD1. The V and J ends lost 4 bases and 7 bases, in that order; junction bases with no gene match: 7. Germline CDR1 is MNHNS and CDR2 is SASEGT. This CDR3 has 15 amino acids.

The rearrangement joins TRBV19 to TRBJ2-7; 8 bases fit TRBD2. Germline V CDR1 and CDR2: LNHDA, SQIVND (reference sequence). V shed 8 bases and J 0 bases; nucleotides not matched to a gene: 9. This CDR3 contains 15 residues. CDR3 coding DNA: TGTGCCAGTCAGCGCCCAAGCGGGAGCTCCTACGAGCAGTACTTC. Translating gives CASQRPSGSSYEQYF. Variable domain in full (rest from reference TRBV19 and TRBJ2-7): DGGITQSPKYLFRKEGQNVTLSCEQNLNHDAMYWYRQDPGQGLRLIYYSQIVNDFQKGDIAEGYSVSREKKESFPLTVTSAQKNPTAFYLCASQRPSGSSYEQYFGPGTRLTVT.